The clone carrying this T cell receptor (beta chain) was seen a single time. The sample is drawn from a study of response to subunit inactivated influenza vaccine. The CDR3 is made up of 13 amino acids. CDR1 is SEHNR, CDR2 FQNEAQ, per germline (reference sequence). V was pared by 7 bases and J by 2 bases, with 10 bases between. From the RT-PCR reads, TCRdb called clonotypes with MiXCR, one entry per CDR3 protein. This table holds around 570,000 distinct CDR3 sequences, 11% found once. The same data also contributed to another study, on T cells expressing NK-cell markers. That work contributes: TCR beta cDNA was made by 5'RACE template switching with UMIs.

The chain recombines TRBV7-9 with TRBJ2-3; perhaps TRBD2 as D (6 bases). The source of this sequence is a man aged 45-60 years who received an inactivated influenza vaccine. Sequenced material: PBMCs from blood, taken on the day of vaccination. The CDR3 DNA reads as TGTGCCAGCACTAGCGAATCCACAGATACGCAGTATTTT. It translates to CASTSESTDTQYF. Filled out from reference TRBV7-9 and TRBJ2-3, the complete variable domain reads DTGVSQNPRHKITKRGQNVTFRCDPISEHNRLYWYRQTLGQGPEFLTYFQNEAQLEKSRLLSDRFSAERPKGSFSTLEIQRTEQGDSAMYLCASTSESTDTQYFGPGTRLTVL.